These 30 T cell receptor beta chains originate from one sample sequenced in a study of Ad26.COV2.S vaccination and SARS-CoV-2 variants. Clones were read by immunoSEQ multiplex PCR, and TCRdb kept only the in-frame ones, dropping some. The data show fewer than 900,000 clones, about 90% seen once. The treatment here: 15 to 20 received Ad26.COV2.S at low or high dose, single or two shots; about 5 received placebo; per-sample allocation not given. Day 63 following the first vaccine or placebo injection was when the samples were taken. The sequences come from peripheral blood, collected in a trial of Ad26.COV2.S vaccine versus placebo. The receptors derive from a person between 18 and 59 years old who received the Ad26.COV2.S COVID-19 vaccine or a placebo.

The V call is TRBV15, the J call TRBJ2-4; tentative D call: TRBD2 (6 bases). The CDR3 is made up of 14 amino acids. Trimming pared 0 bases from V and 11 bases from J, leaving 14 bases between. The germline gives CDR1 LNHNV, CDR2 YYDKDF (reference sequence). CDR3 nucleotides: TGTGCCACCAGCAGAGATGCCAGGGAGGAATTTCAGTACTTC. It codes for CATSRDAREEFQYF.

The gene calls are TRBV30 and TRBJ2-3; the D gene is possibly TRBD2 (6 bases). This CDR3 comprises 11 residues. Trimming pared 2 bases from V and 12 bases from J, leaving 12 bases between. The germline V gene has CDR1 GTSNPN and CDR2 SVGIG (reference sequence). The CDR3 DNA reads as TGTGCCTGGAGTTCCCAGGACTACCAGTATTTT. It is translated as CAWSSQDYQYF.

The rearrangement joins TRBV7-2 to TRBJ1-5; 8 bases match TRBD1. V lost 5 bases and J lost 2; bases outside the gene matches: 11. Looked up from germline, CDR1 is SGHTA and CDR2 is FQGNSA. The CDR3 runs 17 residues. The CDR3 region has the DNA TGTGCCAGCAGCCTCCAGACAGGGGTTTATGGCAATCAGCCCCAGCATTTT. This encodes CASSLQTGVYGNQPQHF.

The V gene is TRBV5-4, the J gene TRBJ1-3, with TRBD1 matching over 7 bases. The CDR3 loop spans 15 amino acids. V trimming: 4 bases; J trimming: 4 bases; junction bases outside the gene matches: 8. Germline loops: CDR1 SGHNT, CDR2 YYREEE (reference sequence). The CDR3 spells CASSPDRASGNTIYF. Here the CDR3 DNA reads TGTGCCAGCAGCCCCGACAGGGCCTCGGGAAACACCATATATTTT.

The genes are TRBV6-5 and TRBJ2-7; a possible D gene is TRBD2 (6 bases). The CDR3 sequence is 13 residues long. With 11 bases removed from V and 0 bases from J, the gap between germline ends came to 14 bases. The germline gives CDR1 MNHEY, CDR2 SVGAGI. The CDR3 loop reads CAAGLLLSYEQYF. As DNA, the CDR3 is TGTGCCGCTGGACTACTACTCTCCTACGAGCAGTACTTC.

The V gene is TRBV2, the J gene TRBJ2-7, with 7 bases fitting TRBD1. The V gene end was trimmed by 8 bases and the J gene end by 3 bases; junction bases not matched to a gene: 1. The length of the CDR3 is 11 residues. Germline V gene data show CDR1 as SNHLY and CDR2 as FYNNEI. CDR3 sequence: CASGQDYEQYF. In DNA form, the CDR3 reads TGTGCCAGCGGACAGGACTACGAGCAGTACTTC.

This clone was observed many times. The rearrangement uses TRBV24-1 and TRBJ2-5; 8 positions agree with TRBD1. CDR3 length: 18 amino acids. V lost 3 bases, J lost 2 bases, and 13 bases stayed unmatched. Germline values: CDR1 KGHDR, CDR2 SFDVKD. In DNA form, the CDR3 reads TGTGCCACCAGTGATACCGTTGGACCGGGACAGGCTCAAGAGACCCAGTACTTC. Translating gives CATSDTVGPGQAQETQYF.

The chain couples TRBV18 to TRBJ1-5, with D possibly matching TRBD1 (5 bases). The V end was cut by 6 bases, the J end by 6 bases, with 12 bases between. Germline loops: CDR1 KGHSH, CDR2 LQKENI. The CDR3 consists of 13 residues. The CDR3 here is CASSIDRSQPQHF. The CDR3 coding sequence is TGTGCCAGCTCTATCGACAGAAGTCAGCCCCAGCATTTT. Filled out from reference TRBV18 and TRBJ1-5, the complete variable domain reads NAGVMQNPRHLVRRRGQEARLRCSPMKGHSHVYWYRQLPEEGLKFMVYLQKENIIDESGMPKERFSAEFPKEGPSILRIQQVVRGDSAAYFCASSIDRSQPQHFGDGTRLSIL.

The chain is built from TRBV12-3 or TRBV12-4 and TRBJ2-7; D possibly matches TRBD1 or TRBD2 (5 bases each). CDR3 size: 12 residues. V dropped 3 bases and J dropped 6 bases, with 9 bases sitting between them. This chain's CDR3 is CASSLWGSEQYF. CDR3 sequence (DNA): TGTGCCAGCAGTTTGTGGGGGAGCGAGCAGTACTTC.

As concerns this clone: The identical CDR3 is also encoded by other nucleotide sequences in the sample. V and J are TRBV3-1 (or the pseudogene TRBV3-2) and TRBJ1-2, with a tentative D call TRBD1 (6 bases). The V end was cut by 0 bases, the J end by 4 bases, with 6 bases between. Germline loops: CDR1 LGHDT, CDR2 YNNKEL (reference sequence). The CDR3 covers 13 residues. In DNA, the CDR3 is TGTGCCAGCAGCCAAGAAGGGGGCTATGGCTACACCTTC. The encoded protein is CASSQEGGYGYTF.

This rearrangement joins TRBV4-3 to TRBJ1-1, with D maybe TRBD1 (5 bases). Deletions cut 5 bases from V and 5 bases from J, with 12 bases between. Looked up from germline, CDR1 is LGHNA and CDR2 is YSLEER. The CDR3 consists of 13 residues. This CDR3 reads CASSFQKGTEAFF. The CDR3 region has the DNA TGCGCCAGCAGCTTCCAAAAGGGGACTGAAGCTTTCTTT.

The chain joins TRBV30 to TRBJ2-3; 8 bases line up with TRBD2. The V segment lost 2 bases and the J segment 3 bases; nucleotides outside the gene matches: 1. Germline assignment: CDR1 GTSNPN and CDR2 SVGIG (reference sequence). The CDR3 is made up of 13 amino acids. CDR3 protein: CAWSRGGTDTQYF. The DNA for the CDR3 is TGTGCCTGGAGTCGCGGGGGGACAGATACGCAGTATTTT.

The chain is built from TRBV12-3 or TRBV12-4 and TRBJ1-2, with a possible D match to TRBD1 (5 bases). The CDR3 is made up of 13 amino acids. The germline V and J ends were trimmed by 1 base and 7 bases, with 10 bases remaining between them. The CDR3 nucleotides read TGTGCCAGCAGTTTAGGGGCAGGGAGTGGCTACACCTTC. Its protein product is CASSLGAGSGYTF.

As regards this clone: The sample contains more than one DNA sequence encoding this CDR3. CDR3 protein: CASSQGLAGGPNEQFF. The CDR3 coding sequence is TGTGCCAGCAGCCAAGGACTAGCGGGAGGACCCAATGAGCAGTTCTTC. V and J are TRBV4-2 and TRBJ2-1; 13 nucleotides match TRBD2. Germline assignment: CDR1 LGHNA and CDR2 YNFKEQ. There are 16 residues in the CDR3. J gave up 6 bases and V 1 base, and 3 bases lay outside the gene matches.

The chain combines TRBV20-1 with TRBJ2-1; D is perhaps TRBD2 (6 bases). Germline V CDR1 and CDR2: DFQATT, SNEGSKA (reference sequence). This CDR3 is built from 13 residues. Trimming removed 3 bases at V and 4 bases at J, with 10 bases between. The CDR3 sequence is CSASAGPYNEQFF. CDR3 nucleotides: TGCAGTGCTAGTGCGGGACCTTACAATGAGCAGTTCTTC.

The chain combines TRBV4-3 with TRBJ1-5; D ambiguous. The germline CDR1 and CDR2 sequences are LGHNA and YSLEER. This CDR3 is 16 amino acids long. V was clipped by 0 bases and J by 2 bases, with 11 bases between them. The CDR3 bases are TGCGCCAGCAGCCAAGATTGGGGTTCGGGCAATCAGCCCCAGCATTTT. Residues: CASSQDWGSGNQPQHF.

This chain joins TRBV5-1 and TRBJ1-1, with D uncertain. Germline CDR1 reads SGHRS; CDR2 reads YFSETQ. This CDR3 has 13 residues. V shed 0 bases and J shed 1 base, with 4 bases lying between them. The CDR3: CASSLEQNTEAFF. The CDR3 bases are TGCGCCAGCAGCTTGGAACAGAACACTGAAGCTTTCTTT.

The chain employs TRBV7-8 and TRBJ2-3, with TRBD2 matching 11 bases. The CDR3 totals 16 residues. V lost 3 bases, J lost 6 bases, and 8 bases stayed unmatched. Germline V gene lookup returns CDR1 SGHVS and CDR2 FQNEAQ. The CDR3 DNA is TGTGCCAGCAGCTTGGCACTAGCGGGAGTTGCGGATACGCAGTATTTT. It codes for CASSLALAGVADTQYF.

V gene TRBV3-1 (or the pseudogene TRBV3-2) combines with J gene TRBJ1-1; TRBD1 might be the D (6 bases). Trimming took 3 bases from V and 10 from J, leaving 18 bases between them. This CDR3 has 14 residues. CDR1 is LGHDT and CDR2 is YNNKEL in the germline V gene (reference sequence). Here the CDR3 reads CASSHRTGADVAFF. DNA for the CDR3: TGTGCCAGCAGCCATCGGACGGGGGCGGATGTAGCTTTCTTT.

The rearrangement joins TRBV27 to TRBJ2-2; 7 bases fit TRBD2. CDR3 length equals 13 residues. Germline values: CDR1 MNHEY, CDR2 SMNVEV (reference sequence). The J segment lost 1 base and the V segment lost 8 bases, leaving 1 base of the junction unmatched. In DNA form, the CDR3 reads TGTGCCAGCGGGGGGGTGAACACCGGGGAGCTGTTTTTT. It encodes CASGGVNTGELFF.

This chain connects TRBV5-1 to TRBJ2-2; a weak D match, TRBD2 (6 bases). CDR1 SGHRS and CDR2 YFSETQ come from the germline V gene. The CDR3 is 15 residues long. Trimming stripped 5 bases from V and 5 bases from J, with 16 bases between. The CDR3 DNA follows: TGCGCCAGCAGGCGAGGGACTGCTCGGACCGGGGAGCTGTTTTTT. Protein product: CASRRGTARTGELFF.

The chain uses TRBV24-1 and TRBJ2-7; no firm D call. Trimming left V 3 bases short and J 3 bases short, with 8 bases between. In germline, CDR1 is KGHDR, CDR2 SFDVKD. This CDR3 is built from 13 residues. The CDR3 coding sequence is TGTGCCACCAGTGATGCCCAGGTCTACGAGCAGTACTTC. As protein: CATSDAQVYEQYF.

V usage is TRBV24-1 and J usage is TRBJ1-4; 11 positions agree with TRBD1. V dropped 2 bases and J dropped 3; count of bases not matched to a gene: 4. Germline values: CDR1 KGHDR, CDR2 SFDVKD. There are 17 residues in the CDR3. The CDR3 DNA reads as TGTGCCACCAGTGATTGGGACAGGGGGGGGCCTAATGAAAAACTGTTTTTT. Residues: CATSDWDRGGPNEKLFF.

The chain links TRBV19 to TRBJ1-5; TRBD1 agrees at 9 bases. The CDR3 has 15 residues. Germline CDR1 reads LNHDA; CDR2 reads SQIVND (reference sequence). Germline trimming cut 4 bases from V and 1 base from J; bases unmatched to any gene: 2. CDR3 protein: CASSTGQGSNQPQHF. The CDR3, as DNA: TGTGCCAGTAGTACCGGACAGGGGAGCAATCAGCCCCAGCATTTT. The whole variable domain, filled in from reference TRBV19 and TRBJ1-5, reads DGGITQSPKYLFRKEGQNVTLSCEQNLNHDAMYWYRQDPGQGLRLIYYSQIVNDFQKGDIAEGYSVSREKKESFPLTVTSAQKNPTAFYLCASSTGQGSNQPQHFGDGTRLSIL.

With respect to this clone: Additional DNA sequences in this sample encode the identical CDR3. CDR3 protein: CAWSVGQNQPQHF. CDR3 nucleotides: TGTGCCTGGAGTGTCGGGCAGAATCAGCCCCAGCATTTT. This chain joins TRBV30 and TRBJ1-5; D is ambiguous. CDR1 GTSNPN and CDR2 SVGIG come from the germline V gene (reference sequence). Trimming removed 0 bases from V and 4 bases from J, with 7 bases in between. This CDR3 has 13 residues.

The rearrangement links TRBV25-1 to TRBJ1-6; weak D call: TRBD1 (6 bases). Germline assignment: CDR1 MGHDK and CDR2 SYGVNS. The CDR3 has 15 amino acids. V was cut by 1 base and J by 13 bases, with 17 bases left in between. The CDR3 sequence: CASSESGTLQRPLHF. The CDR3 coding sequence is TGTGCCAGCAGTGAATCGGGGACACTTCAGCGCCCCCTCCACTTT.

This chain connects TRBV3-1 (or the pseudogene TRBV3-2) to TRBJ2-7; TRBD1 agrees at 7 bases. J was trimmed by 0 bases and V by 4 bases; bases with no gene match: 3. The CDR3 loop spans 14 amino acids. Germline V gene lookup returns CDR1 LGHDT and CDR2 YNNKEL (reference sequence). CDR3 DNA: TGTGCCAGCAGCCCCCGGGACAGCTCCTACGAGCAGTACTTC. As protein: CASSPRDSSYEQYF.

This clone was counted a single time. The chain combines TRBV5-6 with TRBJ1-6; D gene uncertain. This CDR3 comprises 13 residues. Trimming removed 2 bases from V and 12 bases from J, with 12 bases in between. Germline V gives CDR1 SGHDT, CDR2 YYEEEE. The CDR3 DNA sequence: TGTGCCAGCAGCTTTCCAGCTCGGGGACCCCTCCACTTT. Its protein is CASSFPARGPLHF.

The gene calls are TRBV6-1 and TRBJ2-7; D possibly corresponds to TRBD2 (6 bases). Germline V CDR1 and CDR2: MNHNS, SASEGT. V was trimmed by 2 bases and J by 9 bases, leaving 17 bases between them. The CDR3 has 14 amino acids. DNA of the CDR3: TGTGCCAGCAGTGAAAATGCGGCAGGGACTGGGCAGTACTTC. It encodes CASSENAAGTGQYF.

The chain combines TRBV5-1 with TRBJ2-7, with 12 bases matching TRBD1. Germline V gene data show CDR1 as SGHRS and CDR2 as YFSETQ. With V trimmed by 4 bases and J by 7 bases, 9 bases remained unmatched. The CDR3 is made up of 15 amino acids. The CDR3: CASSLIGTGGEEQYF. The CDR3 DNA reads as TGCGCCAGCAGCCTGATCGGGACAGGGGGCGAAGAGCAGTACTTC.